A selection of T cell receptor beta chains follows, all from one sample in a study of T-cell reconstitution after alpha-beta-depleted transplantation in children. TCRdb fed the PCR reads into MiXCR, producing one record per CDR3 protein. The sample gives fewer than 550,000 distinct CDR3 sequences, roughly a tenth of which show up once; 2% to 2.5% is in the top ten. Material: PBMCs, obtained before TCRalphabeta/CD19-depleted stem cell transplant. Every receptor here comes from a child aged 2-15 years with inherited bone marrow failure, due to receive a stem cell transplant. Both conserved end residues are part of each CDR3. A D gene is named only where the DNA matches it firmly. Clone size is given for some rows only: seen once, a few or many times, or a class if the clone is expanded.

V	size	D	J	DNA	CDR3
TRBV10-3	many	TRBD2	TRBJ2-3	TGTGCCATCAGACCGGAGCCGGGACTAGCGGGATCCCTAACAGATACGCAGTATTTT	CAIRPEPGLAGSLTDTQYF
TRBV6-5	many	NA	TRBJ2-1	TGTGCCAGCAGTTACTCGATTTCTTCCGGGAAGCCCTCCTACAATGAGCAGTTCTTC	CASSYSISSGKPSYNEQFF
TRBV29-1	NA	TRBD2	TRBJ2-1	TGCAGCGTAAATACCGGGACTAGCGGGAGAAGGTCCTACAATGAGCAGTTCTTC	CSVNTGTSGRRSYNEQFF
TRBV6-2/TRBV6-3	many	TRBD1	TRBJ1-2	TGTGCCAGCGGACAGGGCTATGGCTACACCTTC	CASGQGYGYTF
TRBV29-1	NA	TRBD1	TRBJ2-5	TGCAGCGGTGGACAGGGGGCGATGATTAATACCCAGTACTTC	CSGGQGAMINTQYF
TRBV15	NA	TRBD2	TRBJ2-7	TGTGCCACCAGCAGAGATCCGGCTAGCGGGAACGAGCAGTACTTC	CATSRDPASGNEQYF
TRBV10-3	many	TRBD1	TRBJ2-3	TGTGCCATCAGCGATACCGGGACAGGGACAGATACGCAGTATTTT	CAISDTGTGTDTQYF
TRBV6-5	NA	TRBD1	TRBJ1-2	TGTGCCAGCAGTTTCTTCGACAGGGGGCTTATCTATGGCTACACCTTC	CASSFFDRGLIYGYTF
TRBV12-5	many	NA	TRBJ2-1	TGTGCTAGTGGTTTGGTACGGGGCGGGTTCTACAATGAGCAGTTCTTC	CASGLVRGGFYNEQFF
TRBV20-1	many	NA	TRBJ2-5	TGCAGTGCAACCGGGACTTTAAAAGAGACCCAGTACTTC	CSATGTLKETQYF
TRBV20-1	many	NA	TRBJ2-3	TGCAGTGCTCCCCCGGAGGGGGTTGATACGCAGTATTTT	CSAPPEGVDTQYF
TRBV2	many	NA	TRBJ1-1	TGTGCCAGAAGAGGGGCTTGGAACACTGAAGCTTTCTTT	CARRGAWNTEAFF
TRBV19	few	NA	TRBJ2-2	TGTGCCAGTAGTAGAGACCAGGGAACCGGGGAGCTGTTTTTT	CASSRDQGTGELFF
TRBV12-3/TRBV12-4	many	TRBD2	TRBJ2-3	TGTGCCAGCAGTCCTAGCGGGAGCGCAGATACGCAGTATTTT	CASSPSGSADTQYF
TRBV11-2	many	TRBD2	TRBJ2-1	TGTGCCAGCAGCTTAGATCCCCTAGCGGCAGTTATCAATGAGCAGTTCTTC	CASSLDPLAAVINEQFF
TRBV10-1	once	NA	TRBJ2-1	TGCGCCAGCAGTGACAGGACGGCCTACAATGAGCAGTTCTTC	CASSDRTAYNEQFF
TRBV20-1	many	TRBD2	TRBJ2-1	TGCAGGGGAGCGGGATGGGGTAATGAGCAGTTCTTC	CRGAGWGNEQFF
TRBV7-9	many	TRBD1	TRBJ2-5	TGTGCCAGCAGCCTACCGAGGGACAGGGCTGGGGAGACCCAGTACTTC	CASSLPRDRAGETQYF
TRBV29-1	many	NA	TRBJ1-2	TGCAGCGTTGAGGACGGCTACACCTTC	CSVEDGYTF
TRBV7-2	NA	TRBD2	TRBJ2-2	TGTGCCAGCAGCCTTTTACTAGCGTCCGGGGAGCTGTTTTTT	CASSLLLASGELFF
TRBV20-1	many	TRBD2	TRBJ2-1	TGCAGTGCTAGAGATTACCTAGCGGGGGTGGATGAGCAGTTCTTC	CSARDYLAGVDEQFF
TRBV20-1	NA	NA	TRBJ2-7	TGCAGTGCGATGGGACGCTACGCTACGAGGGAGCAGTACTTC	CSAMGRYATREQYF
TRBV10-1	NA	TRBD2	TRBJ2-2	TGCGCCAGCAGTGAACCAGGGACTAGCGAAAACGGGGAGCTGTTTTTT	CASSEPGTSENGELFF
TRBV12-3/TRBV12-4	many	NA	TRBJ2-3	TGTGCCAGCAGTCCACAGGGTACTAGCACAGATACGCAGTATTTT	CASSPQGTSTDTQYF
TRBV30	many	NA	TRBJ1-1	TGTGCCTGGAGACCTCGGAACACTGAAGCTTTCTTT	CAWRPRNTEAFF
TRBV20-1	many	TRBD2	TRBJ2-5	TGCAGTGCTCCTCCAACCAAGTGGCTAGCGGGAGTCTACGAGACCCAGTACTTC	CSAPPTKWLAGVYETQYF
TRBV28	many	NA	TRBJ1-2	TGTGCCAGCAGTTTCCCGGCTGAGGGCTATGGCTACACCTTC	CASSFPAEGYGYTF
TRBV2	few	TRBD2	TRBJ2-1	TGTGCCAGCCGCCTTTTAGCGGGAGGCACCGATGAGCAGTTCTTC	CASRLLAGGTDEQFF
TRBV18	NA	TRBD1	TRBJ1-2	TGTGCCAGCTCACCACGTATTTGGACAGGGGATGGCTACACCTTC	CASSPRIWTGDGYTF
TRBV10-1	NA	NA	TRBJ2-1	TGCGCCAGCAGTGCAGGGGCTACCTTATACAATGAGCAGTTCTTC	CASSAGATLYNEQFF
TRBV2	many	TRBD2	TRBJ2-7	TGTGCCAGCAGTCCGACTAGCGGGGGCGAGCAGTACTTC	CASSPTSGGEQYF
TRBV4-2	NA	NA	TRBJ1-2	TGTGCCAGCAGCCCCTCCGTCTTATACAACTATGGCTACACCTTC	CASSPSVLYNYGYTF
TRBV20-1	many	NA	TRBJ2-7	TGCAGTGCTAGGGCCCCGGAGCTATACGAGCAGTACTTC	CSARAPELYEQYF
TRBV18	NA	NA	TRBJ2-4	TGTGCCAGCTCACTTGGGGAAAAAAGGCCCCTTCAGTACTTC	CASSLGEKRPLQYF
TRBV10-3	few	NA	TRBJ2-2	TGTGCCATCAGTGATTCCGGGGGCTTGAACACCGGGGAGCTGTTTTTT	CAISDSGGLNTGELFF
TRBV4-3	many	TRBD2	TRBJ2-1	TGCGCCAGCAGCCATTCGGGACTAGCGGACAATGAGCAGTTCTTC	CASSHSGLADNEQFF
TRBV5-1	many	NA	TRBJ2-1	TGCGCCAGCAGCTTGTCTGGAATCGGGATTAATGAGCAGTTCTTC	CASSLSGIGINEQFF
TRBV6-2/TRBV6-3	many	NA	TRBJ1-4	TGTGCCAGCAGAATTGGACTGTCCAATGAAAAACTGTTTTTT	CASRIGLSNEKLFF
TRBV6-2/TRBV6-3	few	NA	TRBJ1-1	TGTGCCAGCAGTTCCTCGACGGGTGAAGCTTTCTTT	CASSSSTGEAFF
TRBV6-2/TRBV6-3	many	NA	TRBJ2-7	TGTGCCAGCAGTTACCGTAGGTTCCACGAGCAGTACTTC	CASSYRRFHEQYF
TRBV2	many	NA	TRBJ2-1	TGTGCCAGCAGTGACTTCGGACGGTACAATGAGCAGTTCTTC	CASSDFGRYNEQFF
TRBV15	NA	NA	TRBJ1-2	TGTGTCACCAGCAGAGATATGATGCAGGGGAGCTATGGCTACACCTTC	CVTSRDMMQGSYGYTF
TRBV10-2	NA	TRBD2	TRBJ2-3	TGCGCCAGCAGTGAGGGACTAGCGAGCACAGATACGCAGTATTTT	CASSEGLASTDTQYF
TRBV4-2	few	NA	TRBJ2-7	TGTTCAAGCAGCCATCTGGGCAGTGGGGAGCAGTACTTC	CSSSHLGSGEQYF
TRBV4-3	few	NA	TRBJ2-7	TGCGCCAGCAGCCAGCAGATTGCCTACGAGCAGTACTTC	CASSQQIAYEQYF
TRBV29-1	NA	TRBD1	TRBJ1-5	TGCAGCGTTCCTCTCGGGACAGGGATCCAGCCCCAGCATTTT	CSVPLGTGIQPQHF
TRBV7-9	many	NA	TRBJ1-2	TGTGCCAGCAGCTTAGAACAGATAGCTAACTATGGCTACACCTTC	CASSLEQIANYGYTF
TRBV7-8	few	TRBD2	TRBJ2-1	TGTGCCAGCAGCTTAAGGGCGGGAGACTACAATGAGCAGTTCTTC	CASSLRAGDYNEQFF
TRBV28	few	NA	TRBJ1-4	TGTGCCAGCAGTTCCCGCAGCCGGGGCCAGGGGTCGGGAAAACTGTTTTTT	CASSSRSRGQGSGKLFF
TRBV28	many	TRBD2	TRBJ2-1	TGTGCCAGCAGTTTGCGGGAGTTAGGCAATGAGCAGTTCTTC	CASSLRELGNEQFF
TRBV5-1	many	NA	TRBJ2-5	TGCGCCAGCAGCTTGATGGGCAGGGCGGAGACCCAGTACTTC	CASSLMGRAETQYF
TRBV4-3	few	TRBD2	TRBJ2-1	TGCGCCAGCAGCCAAGAAGGGGTAACTAGCGGGCTTTACAATGAGCAGTTCTTC	CASSQEGVTSGLYNEQFF
TRBV28	many	TRBD2	TRBJ2-1	TGTGCCAGCAGTTTGCTAGCGGGCGCCGAGCAGTTCTTC	CASSLLAGAEQFF
TRBV20-1	NA	TRBD2	TRBJ2-5	TGCAGTGTTGGGACTAGCACACCCCGCTTCGAGACCCAGTACTTC	CSVGTSTPRFETQYF
TRBV5-4	NA	NA	TRBJ1-1	TGTGCCAGCAGCTTGGAGCCCTGGGGCACTGAAGCTTTCTTT	CASSLEPWGTEAFF
TRBV5-1	NA	TRBD1	TRBJ1-2	TGCGCCAGCAGCCTACCCGGGACAGGGGATGGCTACACCTTC	CASSLPGTGDGYTF
TRBV4-1	many	NA	TRBJ1-1	TGCGCCAGCAGCCAAGATCCCGACAGGATGAACACTGAAGCTTTCTTT	CASSQDPDRMNTEAFF
TRBV7-2	many	NA	TRBJ2-6	TGTGCCAGCAGCTTAGTTTTCGTAACCTCTGGGGCCAACGTCCTGACTTTC	CASSLVFVTSGANVLTF
TRBV18	few	TRBD1	TRBJ2-2	TGTGCCAGCTCACCAGTACAGGGGACCGGGGAGCTGTTTTTT	CASSPVQGTGELFF
TRBV7-2	many	NA	TRBJ2-5	TGTGCCAGCGGGACACCACACTTTGACGGGGAGACCCAGTACTTC	CASGTPHFDGETQYF